The clone carrying this TCR beta chain was seen ten or more times. This sample was taken from a study of molecular identifiers for immune sequencing clone quantification. TCRdb recomputed calls from the PCR reads with MiXCR, one row per CDR3 protein. The repertoire includes fewer than 70,000 distinct CDR3 sequences, roughly 18% of them detected once, and around 1.5% sits in the top ten. Between the trimmed V and J ends, which lost 0 bases and 0 bases, there was a span of 6 bases. This CDR3 is 15 amino acids long. Germline CDR1 and CDR2: KGHSH and LQKENI. The rearrangement joins TRBV18 to TRBJ2-4; tentatively, D is TRBD2 (5 bases). The receptor was isolated from a human donor in good health. Some libraries in this study had Jurkat cell RNA spiked in. What was sequenced was naive CD8+ T cells from blood, with Jurkat cell RNA spiked in. Documented subset: FACS-sorted CD8+CD4-CCR7+CD45RA+ naive T cells. CDR3 nucleotide sequence: TGTGCCAGCTCACCACCCAGCGGAGCCAAAAACATTCAGTACTTC. It specifies CASSPPSGAKNIQYF.